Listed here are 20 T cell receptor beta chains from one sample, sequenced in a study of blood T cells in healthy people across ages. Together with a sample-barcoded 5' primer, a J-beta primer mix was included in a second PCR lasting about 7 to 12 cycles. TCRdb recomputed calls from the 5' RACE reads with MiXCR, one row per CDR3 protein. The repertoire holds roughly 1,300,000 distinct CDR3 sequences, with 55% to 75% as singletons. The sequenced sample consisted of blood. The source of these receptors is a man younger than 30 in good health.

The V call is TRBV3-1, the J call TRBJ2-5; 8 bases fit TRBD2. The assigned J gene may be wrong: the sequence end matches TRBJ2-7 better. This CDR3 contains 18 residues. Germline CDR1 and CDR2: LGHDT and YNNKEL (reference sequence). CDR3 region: CASSQDRGIAGFTYEQYF. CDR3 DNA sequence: TGTGCCAGCAGCCAAGATCGGGGGATAGCGGGATTTACCTACGAGCAGTACTTC.

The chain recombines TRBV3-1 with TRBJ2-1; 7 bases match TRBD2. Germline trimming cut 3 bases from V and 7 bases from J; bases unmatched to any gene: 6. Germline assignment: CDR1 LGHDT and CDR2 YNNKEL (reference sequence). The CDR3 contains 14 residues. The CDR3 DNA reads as TGTGCCAGCAGCCATGGGAGGGAGGGGAATGAGCAGTTCTTC. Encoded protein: CASSHGREGNEQFF.

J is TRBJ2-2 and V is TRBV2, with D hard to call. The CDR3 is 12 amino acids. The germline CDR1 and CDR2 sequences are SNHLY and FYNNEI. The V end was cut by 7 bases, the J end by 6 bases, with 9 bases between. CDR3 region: CASKVGPGELFF. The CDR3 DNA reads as TGTGCCAGCAAAGTAGGCCCCGGGGAGCTGTTTTTT. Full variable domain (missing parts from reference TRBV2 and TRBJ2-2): EPEVTQTPSHQVTQMGQEVILRCVPISNHLYFYWYRQILGQKVEFLVSFYNNEISEKSEIFDDQFSVERPDGSNFTLKIRSTKLEDSAMYFCASKVGPGELFFGEGSRLTVL.

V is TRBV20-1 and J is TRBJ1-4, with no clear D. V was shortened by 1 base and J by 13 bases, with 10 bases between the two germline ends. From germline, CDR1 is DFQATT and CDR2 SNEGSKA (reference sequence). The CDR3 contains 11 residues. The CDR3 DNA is TGCAGTGCTAGAGTTGAGGCCGGACTGTTTTTT. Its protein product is CSARVEAGLFF.

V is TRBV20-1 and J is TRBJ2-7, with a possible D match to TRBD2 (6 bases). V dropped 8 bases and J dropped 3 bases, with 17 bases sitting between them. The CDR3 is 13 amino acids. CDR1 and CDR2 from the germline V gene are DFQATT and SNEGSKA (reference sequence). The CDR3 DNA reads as TGCAGTTCTATTAGCGGTAATGACTACGAGCAGTACTTC. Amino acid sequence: CSSISGNDYEQYF.

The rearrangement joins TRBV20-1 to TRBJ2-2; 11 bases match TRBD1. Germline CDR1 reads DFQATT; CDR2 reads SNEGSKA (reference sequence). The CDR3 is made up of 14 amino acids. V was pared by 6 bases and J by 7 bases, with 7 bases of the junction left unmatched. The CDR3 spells CSARDRGGGGELFF. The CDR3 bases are TGCAGTGCCAGGGACAGGGGGGGCGGCGGGGAGCTGTTTTTT.

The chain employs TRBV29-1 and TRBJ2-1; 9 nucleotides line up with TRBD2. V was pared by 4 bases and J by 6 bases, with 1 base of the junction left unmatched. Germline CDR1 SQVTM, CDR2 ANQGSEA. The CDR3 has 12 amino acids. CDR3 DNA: TGCAGCGTTGGGGGACTAGCCAATGAGCAGTTCTTC. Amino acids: CSVGGLANEQFF.

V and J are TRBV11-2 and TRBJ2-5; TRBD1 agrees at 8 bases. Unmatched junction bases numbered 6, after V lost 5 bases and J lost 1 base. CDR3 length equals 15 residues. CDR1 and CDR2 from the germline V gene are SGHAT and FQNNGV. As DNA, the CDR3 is TGTGCCAGCAGCAACACCCAGGGGGCCCAAGAGACCCAGTACTTC. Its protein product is CASSNTQGAQETQYF.

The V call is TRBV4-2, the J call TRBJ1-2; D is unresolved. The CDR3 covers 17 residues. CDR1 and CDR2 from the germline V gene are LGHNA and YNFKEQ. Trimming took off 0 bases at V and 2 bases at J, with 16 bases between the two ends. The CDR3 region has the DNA TGTGCCAGCAGCCAAGATCTGGAAAACCGTGCGAACTATGGCTACACCTTC. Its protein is CASSQDLENRANYGYTF.

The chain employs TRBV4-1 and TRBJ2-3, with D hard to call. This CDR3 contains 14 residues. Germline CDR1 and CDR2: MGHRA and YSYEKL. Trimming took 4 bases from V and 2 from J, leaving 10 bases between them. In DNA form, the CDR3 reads TGCGCCAGCAGCCGAGAGGATCCCACAGATACGCAGTATTTT. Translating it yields CASSREDPTDTQYF.

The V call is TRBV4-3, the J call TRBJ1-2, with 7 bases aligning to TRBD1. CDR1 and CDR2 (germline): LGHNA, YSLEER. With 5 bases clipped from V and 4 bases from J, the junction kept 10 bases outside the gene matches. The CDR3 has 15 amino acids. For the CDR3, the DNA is TGCGCCAGCAGCGACCGGGACAGCAGTTTCTATGGCTACACCTTC. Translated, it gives CASSDRDSSFYGYTF.

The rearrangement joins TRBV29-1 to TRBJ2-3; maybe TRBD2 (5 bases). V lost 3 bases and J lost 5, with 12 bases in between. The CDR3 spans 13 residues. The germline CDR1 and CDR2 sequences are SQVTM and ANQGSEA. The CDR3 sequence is CSVDFGDEDTQYF. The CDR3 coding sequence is TGCAGCGTTGACTTCGGGGATGAAGATACGCAGTATTTT.

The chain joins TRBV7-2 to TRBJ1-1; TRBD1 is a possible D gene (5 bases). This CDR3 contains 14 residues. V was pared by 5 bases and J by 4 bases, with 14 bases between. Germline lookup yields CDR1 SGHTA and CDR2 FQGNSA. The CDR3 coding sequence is TGTGCCAGCAGCCAGGCAGGGCGGCCCACTGAAGCTTTCTTT. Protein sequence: CASSQAGRPTEAFF. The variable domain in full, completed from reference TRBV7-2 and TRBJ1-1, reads GAGVSQSPSNKVTEKGKDVELRCDPISGHTALYWYRQSLGQGLEFLIYFQGNSAPDKSGLPSDRFSAERTGGSVSTLTIQRTQQEDSAVYLCASSQAGRPTEAFFGQGTRLTVV.

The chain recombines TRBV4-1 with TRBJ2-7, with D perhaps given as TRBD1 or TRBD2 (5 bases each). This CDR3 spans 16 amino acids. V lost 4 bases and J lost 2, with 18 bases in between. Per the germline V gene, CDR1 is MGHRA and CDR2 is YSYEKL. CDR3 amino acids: CASSRGRGDLAYEQYF. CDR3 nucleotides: TGCGCCAGCAGCCGAGGGAGAGGGGATTTGGCCTACGAGCAGTACTTC.

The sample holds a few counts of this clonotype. CDR3 coding DNA: TGTGCCAGCAGTCCCATCGCCAACACTGAAGCTTTCTTT. The encoded protein is CASSPIANTEAFF. V and J are TRBV27 and TRBJ1-1; D unresolved. The CDR3 has 13 residues. Trimming stripped 5 bases from V and 2 bases from J, with 9 bases between. Germline loops: CDR1 MNHEY, CDR2 SMNVEV (reference sequence).

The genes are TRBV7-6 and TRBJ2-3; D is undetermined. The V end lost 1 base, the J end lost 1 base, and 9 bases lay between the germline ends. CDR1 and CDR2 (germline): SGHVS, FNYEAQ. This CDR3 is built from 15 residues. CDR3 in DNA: TGTGCCAGCAGCTTAGTCACAGAAGGCACAGATACGCAGTATTTT. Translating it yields CASSLVTEGTDTQYF. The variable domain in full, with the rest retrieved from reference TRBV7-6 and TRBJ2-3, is GAGVSQSPRYKVTKRGQDVALRCDPISGHVSLYWYRQALGQGPEFLTYFNYEAQQDKSGLPNDRFSAERPEGSISTLTIQRTEQRDSAMYRCASSLVTEGTDTQYFGPGTRLTVL.

The CDR3 sequence is CSVEEPLTGPGYTF. In nucleotides, the CDR3 is TGCAGCGTTGAAGAACCCCTGACAGGGCCCGGCTACACCTTC. The chain has TRBV29-1 and TRBJ1-2; 7 bases agree with TRBD1. J gave up 8 bases and V 0 bases, and 9 bases lay outside the gene matches. CDR1 is SQVTM, CDR2 ANQGSEA, per germline. This CDR3 region has 14 residues.

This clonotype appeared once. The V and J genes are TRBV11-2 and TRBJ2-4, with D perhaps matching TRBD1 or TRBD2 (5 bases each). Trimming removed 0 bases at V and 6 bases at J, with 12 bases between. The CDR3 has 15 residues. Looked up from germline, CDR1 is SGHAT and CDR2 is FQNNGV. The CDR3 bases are TGTGCCAGCAGCTTAGATCCGGGGCCTGGAAACATTCAGTACTTC. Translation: CASSLDPGPGNIQYF. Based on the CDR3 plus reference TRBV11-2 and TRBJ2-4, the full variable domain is EAGVAQSPRYKIIEKRQSVAFWCNPISGHATLYWYQQILGQGPKLLIQFQNNGVVDDSQLPKDRFSAERLKGVDSTLKIQPAKLEDSAVYLCASSLDPGPGNIQYFGAGTRLSVL.

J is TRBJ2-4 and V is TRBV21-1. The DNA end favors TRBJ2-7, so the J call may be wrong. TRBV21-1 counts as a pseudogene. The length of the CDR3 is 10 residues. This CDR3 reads CASEVAEQYF. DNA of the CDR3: TGTGCCAGCGAGGTAGCCGAGCAGTACTTC.

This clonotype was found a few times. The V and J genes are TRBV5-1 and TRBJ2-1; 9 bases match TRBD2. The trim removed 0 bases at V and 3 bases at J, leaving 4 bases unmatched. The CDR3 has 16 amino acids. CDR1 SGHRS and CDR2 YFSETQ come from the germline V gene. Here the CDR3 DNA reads TGCGCCAGCAGCTTGGAAGCGGGAGGCTTCTACAATGAGCAGTTCTTC. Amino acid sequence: CASSLEAGGFYNEQFF. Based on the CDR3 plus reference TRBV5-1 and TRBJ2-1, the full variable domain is KAGVTQTPRYLIKTRGQQVTLSCSPISGHRSVSWYQQTPGQGLQFLFEYFSETQRNKGNFPGRFSGRQFSNSRSEMNVSTLELGDSALYLCASSLEAGGFYNEQFFGPGTRLTVL.